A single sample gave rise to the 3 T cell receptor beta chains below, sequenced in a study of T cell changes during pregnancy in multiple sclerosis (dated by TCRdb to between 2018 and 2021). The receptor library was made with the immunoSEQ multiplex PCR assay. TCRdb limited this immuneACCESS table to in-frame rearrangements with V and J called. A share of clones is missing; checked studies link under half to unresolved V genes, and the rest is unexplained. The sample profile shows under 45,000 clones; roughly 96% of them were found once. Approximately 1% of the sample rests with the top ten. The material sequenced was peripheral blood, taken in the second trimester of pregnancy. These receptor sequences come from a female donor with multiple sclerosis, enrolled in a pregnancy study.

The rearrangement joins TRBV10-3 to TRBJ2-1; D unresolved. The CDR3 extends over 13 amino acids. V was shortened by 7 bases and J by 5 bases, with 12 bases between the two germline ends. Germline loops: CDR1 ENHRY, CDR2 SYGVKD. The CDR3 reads CAIKSADHNEQFF. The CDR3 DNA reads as TGTGCCATCAAAAGCGCCGATCACAATGAGCAGTTCTTC.

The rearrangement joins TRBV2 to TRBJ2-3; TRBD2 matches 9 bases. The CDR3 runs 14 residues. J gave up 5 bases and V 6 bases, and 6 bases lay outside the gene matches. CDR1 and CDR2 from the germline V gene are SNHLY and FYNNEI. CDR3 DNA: TGTGCCAGCAGGAGCGAGCGGGGGGTAGATACGCAGTATTTT. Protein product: CASRSERGVDTQYF.

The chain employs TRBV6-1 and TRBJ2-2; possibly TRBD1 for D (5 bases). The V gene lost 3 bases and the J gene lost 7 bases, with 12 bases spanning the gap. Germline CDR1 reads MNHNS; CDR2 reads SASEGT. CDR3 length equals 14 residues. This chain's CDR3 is CASSDSRVGGELFF. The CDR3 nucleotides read TGTGCCAGCAGTGATTCCAGGGTTGGCGGGGAGCTGTTTTTT.